This T cell receptor (beta chain) was captured by sequencing in a study of blood T cell repertoires in COVID-19 (dated by TCRdb to between 2020 and 2021). Study-wide context: Samples from collaborators originated in the United States, Italy and Spain and spanned both the acute and convalescent phases of COVID-19. Nearly every sample came with metadata listing a de-identified subject ID, COVID-19 status, age in years and sex. Samples came from the ongoing ImmuneRACE study (first 160 participants) plus 1,254 subjects from 6 global collaborators. The prospective study material was composed of cDNA or gDNA derived from T cells, B-cell-depleted T cells, or PBMCs. Deeply sampled blood TCRbeta repertoires from subjects exposed to, actively infected with, or recovered from COVID-19 were included in the dataset. HLA class I and class II types, where available, came from metadata supplied by the sample provider rather than from assay-based typing. The repertoires were released in a freely available public database meant as a resource for research on the immune response to SARS-CoV-2.

Reading the germline V gene (reference sequence) gives CDR1 SEHNR and CDR2 FQNEAQ. V sheds 0 bases and J sheds 8 bases, leaving 13 bases between their ends. From its cysteine to its phenylalanine, the CDR3 spans 14 amino acids. Kept here is only the CDR3 DNA, which spans 42 bases and is read in frame from base 1. The collaborating institutions used their own protocols to collect whole blood in K2EDTA tubes. For TCRbeta analysis, collaborators shipped samples as frozen whole blood, isolated PBMCs, or DNA extracted from either of those sample types. TCRbeta CDR3 regions were amplified from genomic DNA by means of the immunoSEQ Assay, a bias-controlled multiplex PCR. In the authors' own workflow: Within the assay, amplification of reference gene primers was used to estimate how many nucleated cells each sample contained. Sequence reads were collapsed and filtered to measure the absolute abundance of every unique TCRbeta CDR3 rearrangement. For each sample, productive Simpson clonality was calculated as the square root of Simpson's diversity index over productive rearrangements. TCRdb took over this immuneACCESS table, retaining in-frame rearrangements with V and J assigned. Such tables are incomplete; in checked studies, under half of the missing clones stem from an unresolved V gene, and the remainder is unexplained. The D gene and trimming were derived from the DNA, and the V and J assignments and clone size from that table. This sample lists roughly 40,000 clones; over 75% were detected once. Over 2% of the sample is held by the ten biggest clonotypes.

In the case of this clone: Its antigen target is currently unknown. Per-base quality was not reported, and no clone a single base away is much larger than it.

Paper-wide results and their limitations: The amount of clinical and demographic metadata varied by source and participant and was provided uncurated.

Sequences were obtained from peripheral blood. The receptor comes from a human donor in a cohort sampled during active COVID-19. The chain was built from TRBV7-9 and TRBJ1-2; the D gene remains uncertain. DNA sequence: TGTGCCAGCAGCTTAGCCCGAGCGCCTGGGGGCTACACCTTC. Its amino acids are CASSLARAPGGYTF. When the CDR3 is completed using the reference TRBV7-9 and TRBJ1-2 genes on either side, the full variable domain is DTGVSQNPRHKITKRGQNVTFRCDPISEHNRLYWYRQTLGQGPEFLTYFQNEAQLEKSRLLSDRFSAERPKGSFSTLEIQRTEQGDSAMYLCASSLARAPGGYTFGSGTRLTVV.